This TCR beta chain is drawn from a study of tumor-infiltrating lymphocytes in primary liver carcinoma. Study overall: Spanning 30 to 69 years of age, the patients were men and women. Study-level findings and limits: A significantly higher top-250-clone fraction was recorded for tumors than for blood (p = 0.039).

This CDR3 has 12 amino acids. Trimming pared 2 bases from V and 2 bases from J, leaving 4 bases between. The germline V gene encodes CDR1 MNHNS and CDR2 SASEGT. In this sample, this clonotype turned up many times. Its antigen is not known. The authors made TCR beta cDNA from around 500 ng total RNA with a constant-region primer. Three-round nested multiplex PCR performed with slightly modified ARM-PCR produced the TCR beta libraries. Running 10 cycles apiece, the first two PCR rounds relied on TRBV1-TRBV30 forward primers together with a C-beta reverse primer. In TCRdb, the multiplex PCR reads were re-called with MiXCR into one record per CDR3 protein. The sample has more than 70,000 distinct CDR3 sequences, 72% seen once. Unsorted bulk tissue (about 19-33 mg) underwent RNA and DNA co-extraction. In every tumor sample, viable tumor cells made up over 90%.

This TCR was sampled from a man between 35 and 55 years old with primary liver carcinoma and hepatitis B virus infection. This chain links TRBV6-1 with TRBJ2-7, with D uncertain. Material for sequencing was liver tumor tissue from sampling region 1. Subset defined: tumor region T1, superior pole. The CDR3 nucleotides are TGTGCCAGCAGTGAAATGGCCTACGAGCAGTACTTC. It yields the protein CASSEMAYEQYF.